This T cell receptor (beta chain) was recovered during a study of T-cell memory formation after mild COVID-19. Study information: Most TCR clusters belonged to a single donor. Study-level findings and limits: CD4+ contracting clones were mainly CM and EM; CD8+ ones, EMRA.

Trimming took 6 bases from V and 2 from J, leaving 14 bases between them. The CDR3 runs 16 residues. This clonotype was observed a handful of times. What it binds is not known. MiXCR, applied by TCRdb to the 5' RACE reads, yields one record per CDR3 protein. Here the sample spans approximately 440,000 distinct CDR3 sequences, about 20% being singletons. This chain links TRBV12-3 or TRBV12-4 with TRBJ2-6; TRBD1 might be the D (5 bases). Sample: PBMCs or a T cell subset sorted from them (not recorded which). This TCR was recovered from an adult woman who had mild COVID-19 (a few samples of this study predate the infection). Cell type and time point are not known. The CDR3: CASSQGPSPGANVLTF. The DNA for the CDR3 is TGTGCCAGCAGCCAGGGTCCCTCTCCTGGGGCCAACGTCCTGACTTTC.